This T cell receptor beta chain originates from a study of beta chain features in type 1 diabetes. Study-wide points: TCRB CDR3s were moderately but significantly shorter in Type 1 diabetes patients in all four CD4+ subsets.

It was one heparinised blood draw, averaging around 100 mL, that each donor gave. Concerning this clone: Its specificity is not known.

The entirety of the isolated RNA underwent reverse transcription, so expressed TCRB transcripts were sequenced. Only in-frame clones appear in the TCRdb table, and some are missing; sequencing was by immunoSEQ multiplex PCR. The data contain some 360,000 clones, around a tenth of them seen just once; the ten biggest clones take up about 0.6%. This TCR derives from a young man with type 1 diabetes. Sequencing input: central memory CD4+ T cells from blood.

CDR3: CATVGQGFAAEAFF. CDR3 nucleotides: TGTGCCACCGTCGGACAGGGGTTCGCAGCTGAAGCTTTCTTT. J is TRBJ1-1 and V is TRBV19, with 9 nucleotides matching TRBD1. The V gene's germline CDR1 is LNHDA and CDR2 SQIVND (reference sequence). The V segment lost 10 bases and the J segment 6 bases; nucleotides outside the gene matches: 12. The CDR3 runs 14 residues.